The table lists the clone carrying this T cell receptor beta chain with many counts. TCRdb re-analysed the RT-PCR reads in MiXCR, keeping a single row per CDR3 protein. The profile shows about 570,000 distinct CDR3 sequences, 11% of them singletons. These data come from a study of response to subunit inactivated influenza vaccine. Germline trimming cut 5 bases from V and 5 bases from J; bases unmatched to any gene: 8. The CDR3 sequence is 16 residues long. The sample also formed part of further work on T cells expressing NK-cell markers. That paper states: The TCR beta cDNA came from 5'RACE template switching with UMIs. Underlying the TCR beta repertoires were sorted CD3+CD56+NKG2C+, CD3+CD56+NKG2C- and CD3+CD56-NKG2C+ T cells. Top CD8+ clonotypes included the dominant CD3+CD56+NKG2C+ clonotypes in roughly 6 donors.

The input for sequencing was PBMCs from blood, taken on the day of vaccination. The sequence was collected from a man in his forties or fifties who received an inactivated influenza vaccine. V and J are TRBV12-3 or TRBV12-4 and TRBJ2-2; TRBD1 matches 10 bases. The CDR3 region has the DNA TGTGCCAGCAGTCCACGGGACAGGGGATGGACCGGGGAGCTGTTTTTT. It translates to CASSPRDRGWTGELFF.